The 21 T cell receptor beta chains below were found in one sample sequenced in a study of T cell clonality in common variable immunodeficiency. Clones were read by immunoSEQ multiplex PCR, and TCRdb kept only the in-frame ones, dropping some. Sampling found about 52,000 clones, none seen once. The sample taken for sequencing was peripheral blood mononuclear cells. Source of these receptors: a person aged 18 to 70 in good health.

This clone showed up many times. The CDR3 end falls 3 residues outside the read, so it is completed with the germline J gene. This chain connects TRBV5-1 to TRBJ2-3; TRBD2 is a possible D gene (6 bases). The V and J ends lost 5 bases and 8 bases respectively, with 18 bases between them. The CDR3 extends over 14 amino acids. Germline V CDR1 and CDR2: SGHRS, YFSETQ. CDR3 DNA, as far as it was read: TGCGCCAGCAGAGCTTCCCGGGACTTGCCTACG. Its protein is CASRASRDLPT. The whole CDR3 region reads CASRASRDLPTQYF.

This clone was counted ten times or more. The sequence runs out 3 residues before the end of the CDR3; the remainder is reconstructed from the germline J gene. This sequence joins TRBV6-4 and TRBJ2-3; no clear D. CDR3 length equals 14 residues. Germline V gives CDR1 MRHNA, CDR2 SNTAGT. The V end was cut by 0 bases, the J end by 1 base, with 5 bases between. The CDR3 sequence: CASSDSRGTDTQYF. Partial CDR3 DNA: TGTGCCAGCAGTGACTCACGGGGCACAGATACG.

Of note for this clone: The read stops 3 residues short of the end of the CDR3; the missing end is completed from the germline J gene. The V and J genes are TRBV19 and TRBJ2-2, with a weak D call TRBD2 (6 bases). The CDR3 runs 10 residues. V gave up 10 bases and J gave up 8 bases, with 8 bases separating them. Germline CDR1 LNHDA, CDR2 SQIVND (reference sequence). Here the CDR3 reads CATRGGELFF. The covered CDR3 bases are TGTGCCACCCGGGGGGGGGAG.

This clone was counted only a few times. The DNA ends 3 residues before the CDR3 does, and the rest of the CDR3 is filled in from the germline J gene. The chain joins TRBV18 to TRBJ1-3; TRBD1 aligns across 7 bases. After removal of 6 bases from V and 4 bases from J, the junction contained 6 bases not matched to a gene. The CDR3 extends over 14 amino acids. Germline CDR1 and CDR2: KGHSH and LQKENI. The CDR3 region is CASSPGTVGNTIYF. The DNA read from the CDR3 is TGTGCCAGCTCCCCCGGGACAGTCGGAAACACC. The entire variable domain, with the rest obtained from reference TRBV18 and TRBJ1-3, is as follows: NAGVMQNPRHLVRRRGQEARLRCSPMKGHSHVYWYRQLPEEGLKFMVYLQKENIIDESGMPKERFSAEFPKEGPSILRIQQVVRGDSAAYFCASSPGTVGNTIYFGEGSWLTVV.

This clone was detected many times. Read data end 3 residues before the CDR3 end; the end is taken from the germline J gene. The chain carries TRBV9 and TRBJ2-1, with D perhaps matching TRBD2 (5 bases). Germline values: CDR1 SGDLS, CDR2 YYNGEE. This CDR3 is 14 amino acids long. Trimming shortened V by 0 bases and J by 5 bases, and 9 bases separated the two germline ends. CDR3 amino acids: CASSVGTLHNEQFF. The covered CDR3 bases are TGTGCCAGCAGCGTAGGGACTCTACACAATGAG. Full variable domain (rest looked up from reference TRBV9 and TRBJ2-1): DSGVTQTPKHLITATGQRVTLRCSPRSGDLSVYWYQQSLDQGLQFLIQYYNGEERAKGNILERFSAQQFPDLHSELNLSSLELGDSALYFCASSVGTLHNEQFFGPGTRLTVL.

There are a few counts of this clone. The read finishes 3 residues shy of the CDR3 end, and the germline J gene is used to complete it. This chain uses TRBV20-1 with TRBJ1-6; D ambiguous. The V gene's germline CDR1 is DFQATT and CDR2 SNEGSKA (reference sequence). This CDR3 contains 15 residues. V was clipped by 1 base and J by 10 bases, with 17 bases between them. CDR3 DNA (partial): TGCAGTGCTAGAGCGGTTTCGGGGTTTTTATCACCC. Translating gives CSARAVSGFLSP. The full CDR3 is CSARAVSGFLSPLHF.

This clone was counted ten times or more. The observed sequence ends 3 residues before the CDR3 terminus, with the missing tail filled in from the germline J gene. The chain joins TRBV5-4 to TRBJ2-7; 8 bases are a match to TRBD2. V trimming: 0 bases; J trimming: 0 bases; junction bases outside the gene matches: 2. Germline V lookup: CDR1 SGHNT, CDR2 YYREEE (reference sequence). The CDR3 spans 15 residues. Here the CDR3 reads CASSLASGSSYEQYF. The CDR3 DNA, read in part, is TGTGCCAGCAGCTTGGCCAGCGGGAGCTCCTACGAG.

As to this clone: The read terminates 3 residues before the CDR3 end, so the remaining end is supplied by the germline J gene. The chain employs TRBV30 and TRBJ1-2; possibly TRBD1 for D (6 bases). CDR3 size: 16 residues. In germline, CDR1 is GTSNPN, CDR2 SVGIG (reference sequence). V lost 2 bases, J lost 4 bases, and 20 bases lay in between. The sequenced part of the CDR3 DNA is TGTGCCTGGAGTAGAATAGGGGGGGTTTCCCTCTATGGC. Its protein product is CAWSRIGGVSLYG. The CDR3 as a whole reads CAWSRIGGVSLYGYTF.

This clone was observed many times. The DNA ends 3 residues before the CDR3 does, and the rest of the CDR3 is filled in from the germline J gene. The chain uses TRBV20-1 and TRBJ1-2, with 8 bases aligning to TRBD1. Germline values: CDR1 DFQATT, CDR2 SNEGSKA (reference sequence). This CDR3 spans 12 amino acids. The V segment lost 4 bases and the J segment 6 bases; nucleotides outside the gene matches: 4. CDR3 amino acids: CSAKGQGDGYTF. The CDR3 bases that were read are TGCAGTGCTAAAGGACAGGGTGATGGC.

This clone was recorded many times. The CDR3 end is not reached by the read, which stops 3 residues before it; the germline J gene fills it in. The J gene is TRBJ2-4, the V gene TRBV7-9; D unclear. In germline, CDR1 is SEHNR, CDR2 FQNEAQ (reference sequence). This CDR3 contains 14 residues. V lost 0 bases, J lost 1 base, and 4 bases lay in between. CDR3 sequence reads: CASSLAGAKNIQYF. The CDR3 DNA, read in part, is TGTGCCAGCAGCTTAGCCGGGGCCAAAAACATT.

This clone appeared a few times. The CDR3 end lies 3 residues beyond the end of the read and is filled in from the germline J gene. The chain employs TRBV5-6 and TRBJ1-4, with 8 bases lining up with TRBD1. The CDR3 totals 15 residues. Germline CDR1 is SGHDT and CDR2 is YYEEEE. The CDR3 bases that were read are TGTGCCAGCAGCTTGGCCGTGACAGGGGTTTCACCA. Translating gives CASSLAVTGVSP. The whole CDR3 region reads CASSLAVTGVSPLFF.

This clone was detected many times. The read ends 3 residues shy of where the CDR3 ends; the end is completed using the germline J gene. The chain joins TRBV7-3 to TRBJ1-2; 8 nucleotides align to TRBD1. Germline lookup yields CDR1 SGHTA and CDR2 FQGTGA. The CDR3 loop spans 13 amino acids. The CDR3 reads CASSFGQGQGYTF. The sequenced part of the CDR3 DNA is TGTGCCAGCAGCTTCGGACAGGGCCAAGGC.

This clone was observed at least ten times. Read data end 3 residues before the CDR3 end; the end is taken from the germline J gene. The chain joins TRBV7-9 to TRBJ2-3; D may match TRBD1 or TRBD2 (5 bases each). V was trimmed by 0 bases and J by 4 bases, leaving 11 bases between them. Germline assignment: CDR1 SEHNR and CDR2 FQNEAQ (reference sequence). This CDR3 spans 15 amino acids. The CDR3 here is CASSLAPGRADTQYF. The CDR3 DNA, read in part, is TGTGCCAGCAGCTTAGCCCCAGGGAGAGCAGATACG.

This clone occurred many times. From the germline J gene comes the end of the CDR3, since the read stops 3 residues before it. The chain uses TRBV7-3 and TRBJ2-2; unclear D gene. Germline-derived CDR1 and CDR2 are SGHTA and FQGTGA. The CDR3 extends over 14 amino acids. V was clipped by 4 bases and J by 3 bases, with 9 bases between them. The CDR3 sequence: CASSSNRDTGELFF. The CDR3 DNA, read in part, is TGTGCCAGCAGCTCGAACAGAGACACCGGGGAG.

This clone has ten or more counts. The CDR3 end falls 3 residues outside the read, so it is completed with the germline J gene. This rearrangement joins TRBV30 to TRBJ2-3; D unresolved. Germline CDR1 is GTSNPN and CDR2 is SVGIG (reference sequence). Trimming stripped 2 bases from V and 0 bases from J, with 9 bases between. The CDR3 is made up of 14 amino acids. The CDR3 bases that were read are TGTGCCTGGAGTACCGAGACTAGCACAGATACG. The encoded protein is CAWSTETSTDT. In full, the CDR3 is CAWSTETSTDTQYF.

This clone was picked up many times. The CDR3 extends 3 residues past the end of the read, so its final part is completed from the germline J gene. V usage is TRBV6-4 and J usage is TRBJ1-6; D is unclear. In germline, CDR1 is MRHNA, CDR2 SNTAGT. This CDR3 has 14 residues. Deletions cut 3 bases from V and 7 bases from J, with 10 bases between. The CDR3 sequence is CASSEQPLNSPLHF. The sequenced part of the CDR3 DNA is TGTGCCAGCAGTGAACAGCCTCTCAATTCACCC.

With respect to this clone: The CDR3 end falls 3 residues outside the read, so it is completed with the germline J gene. The gene calls are TRBV19 and TRBJ2-5; 10 bases are shared with TRBD2. The CDR3 totals 15 residues. Per the germline V gene, CDR1 is LNHDA and CDR2 is SQIVND (reference sequence). The junction had 2 bases not matched to a gene; V was cut back by 2 bases and J by 2 bases. The CDR3 DNA, read in part, is TGTGCCAGTAGTATACTAGCGGGGGAACAAGAGACC. Translation gives CASSILAGEQET. The full CDR3 reads CASSILAGEQETQYF.

The sample holds many counts of this clone. Sequencing ends 3 residues short of the CDR3 end; the germline J gene provides the rest. J is TRBJ2-1 and V is TRBV20-1, with TRBD1 as a possible D gene (5 bases). The ends were cut back, 0 bases at V and 3 bases at J, with 6 bases in the middle. Germline V CDR1 and CDR2: DFQATT, SNEGSKA (reference sequence). The CDR3 sequence is 13 residues long. The sequenced CDR3 bases are TGCAGTGCTAGAGACCAGGGCTACAATGAG. Its protein is CSARDQGYNE. The whole CDR3 region reads CSARDQGYNEQFF.

This clone was counted many times. The read ends 3 residues shy of where the CDR3 ends; the end is completed using the germline J gene. The V gene is TRBV6-4, the J gene TRBJ2-3; 8 bases are shared with TRBD1. Per germline, CDR1 MRHNA and CDR2 SNTAGT. The V and J ends lost 8 bases and 2 bases, in that order; junction bases with no gene match: 9. The CDR3 sequence is 15 residues long. The chain's CDR3 is CASSSGTGSTDTQYF. The part of the CDR3 DNA that was read is TGTGCCAGCTCCTCCGGGACAGGTTCCACAGATACG.

The table lists this clone with a few counts. The DNA ends 3 residues before the CDR3 does, and the rest of the CDR3 is filled in from the germline J gene. This chain connects TRBV11-2 to TRBJ2-7, with D unresolved. Per germline, CDR1 SGHAT and CDR2 FQNNGV. The CDR3 has 12 residues. Trimming took off 5 bases at V and 2 bases at J, with 7 bases between the two ends. The DNA read from the CDR3 is TGTGCCAGCAGCCCAGATCCCTACGAG. It is translated as CASSPDPYE. The entire CDR3 protein is CASSPDPYEQYF.

This clone has at least ten counts. The read ends 3 residues before the CDR3 terminus; that terminus is restored from the germline J gene. V is TRBV5-1 and J is TRBJ2-3; D is possibly TRBD1 (6 bases). The germline V gene has CDR1 SGHRS and CDR2 YFSETQ. Between the trimmed V and J ends, which lost 3 bases and 2 bases, there was a span of 10 bases. The CDR3 has 14 amino acids. The CDR3 spells CASSSDRITDTQYF. CDR3 bases read: TGCGCCAGCAGCTCCGACAGGATCACAGATACG. The full variable domain, completed using reference TRBV5-1 and TRBJ2-3, is KAGVTQTPRYLIKTRGQQVTLSCSPISGHRSVSWYQQTPGQGLQFLFEYFSETQRNKGNFPGRFSGRQFSNSRSEMNVSTLELGDSALYLCASSSDRITDTQYFGPGTRLTVL.